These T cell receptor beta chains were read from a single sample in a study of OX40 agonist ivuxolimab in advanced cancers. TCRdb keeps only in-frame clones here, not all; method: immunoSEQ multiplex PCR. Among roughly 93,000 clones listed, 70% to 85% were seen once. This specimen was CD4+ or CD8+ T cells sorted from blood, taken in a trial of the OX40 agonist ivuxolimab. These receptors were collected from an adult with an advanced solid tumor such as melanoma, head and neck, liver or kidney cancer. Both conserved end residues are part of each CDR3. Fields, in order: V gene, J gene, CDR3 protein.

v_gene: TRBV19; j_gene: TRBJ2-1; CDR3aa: CASSISDGSYNEQFF
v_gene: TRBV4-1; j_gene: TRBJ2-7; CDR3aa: CASSQGAGVPYEQYF
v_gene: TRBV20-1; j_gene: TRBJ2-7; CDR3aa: CSASRDHEQYF
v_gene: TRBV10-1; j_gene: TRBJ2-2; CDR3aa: CASSGREAGALGGELFF
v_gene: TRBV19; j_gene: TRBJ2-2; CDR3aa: CASSIYHIRSGELFF
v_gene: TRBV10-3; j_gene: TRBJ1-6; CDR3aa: CAISGWDSQNSPLHF
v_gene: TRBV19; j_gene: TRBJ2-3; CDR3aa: CASSRAGEGDTQYF
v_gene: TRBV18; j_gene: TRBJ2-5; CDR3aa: CASSPIRGREETQYF
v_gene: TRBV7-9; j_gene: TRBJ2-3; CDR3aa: CATSSGGAGDTQYF
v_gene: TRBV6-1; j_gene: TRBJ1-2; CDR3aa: CASSTHSGADGYTF
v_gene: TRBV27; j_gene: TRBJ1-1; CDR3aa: CASSFVPNTEAFF
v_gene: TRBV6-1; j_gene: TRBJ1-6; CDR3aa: CASSVETGESPLHF
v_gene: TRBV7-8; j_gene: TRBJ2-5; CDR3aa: CASVGRRAPQETQYF
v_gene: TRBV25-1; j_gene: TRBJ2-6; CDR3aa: CASSPTGGVAGANVLTF
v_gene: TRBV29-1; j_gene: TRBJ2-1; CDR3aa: CSVGTSGGASYNEQFF
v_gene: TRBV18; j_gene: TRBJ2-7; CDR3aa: CASSPPRVHEQYF
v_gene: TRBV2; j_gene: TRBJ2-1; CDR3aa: CASSVERHEQFF
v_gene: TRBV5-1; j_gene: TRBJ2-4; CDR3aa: CASSLASVGDIQYF
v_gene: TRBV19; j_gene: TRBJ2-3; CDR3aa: CASSTSHTDTQYF
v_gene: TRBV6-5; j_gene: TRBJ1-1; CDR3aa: CASGEVLEAFF
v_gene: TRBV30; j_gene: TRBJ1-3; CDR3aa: CAWTRTGGNTIYF
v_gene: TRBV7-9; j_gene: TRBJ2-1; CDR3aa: CASSLWTSGVDEQFF
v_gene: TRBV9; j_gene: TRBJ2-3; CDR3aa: CASSAREGRADTQYF
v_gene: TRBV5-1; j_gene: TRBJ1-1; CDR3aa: CASRTGTSEAFF
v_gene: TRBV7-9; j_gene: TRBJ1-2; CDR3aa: CASSGQGYGYTF